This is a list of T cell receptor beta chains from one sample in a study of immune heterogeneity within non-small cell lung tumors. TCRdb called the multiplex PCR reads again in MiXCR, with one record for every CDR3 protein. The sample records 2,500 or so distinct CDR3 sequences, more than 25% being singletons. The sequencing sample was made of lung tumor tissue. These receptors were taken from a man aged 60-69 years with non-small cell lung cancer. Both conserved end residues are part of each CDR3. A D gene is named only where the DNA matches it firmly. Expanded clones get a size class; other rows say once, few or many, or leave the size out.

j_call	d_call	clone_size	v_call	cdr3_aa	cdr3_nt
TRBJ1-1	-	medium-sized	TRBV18	CASSPLNDEVTEAFF	TGTGCCAGCTCACCACTGAACGACGAGGTAACTGAAGCTTTCTTT
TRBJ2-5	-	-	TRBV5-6	CASSSPESWETQYF	TGTGCCAGCAGCTCCCCTGAGAGTTGGGAGACCCAGTACTTC
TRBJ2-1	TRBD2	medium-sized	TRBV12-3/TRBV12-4	CASSFSASGGSNEQFF	TGTGCCAGCAGTTTTTCAGCTAGCGGGGGAAGCAATGAGCAGTTCTTC
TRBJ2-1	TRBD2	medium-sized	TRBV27	CASSQWTSGMNEQFF	TGTGCCAGCAGTCAATGGACTAGCGGGATGAATGAGCAGTTCTTC
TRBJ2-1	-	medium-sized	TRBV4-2	CASSQAGAPRAYNEQFF	TGTGCCAGCAGCCAAGCTGGGGCCCCAAGGGCCTACAATGAGCAGTTCTTC
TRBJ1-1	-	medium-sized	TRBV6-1	CASSSPGVGGTEAFF	TGTGCCAGCAGTTCCCCGGGGGTGGGGGGGACTGAAGCTTTCTTT
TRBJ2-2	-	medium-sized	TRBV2	CASATSPNTGELFF	TGTGCCAGCGCCACGTCCCCGAACACCGGGGAGCTGTTTTTT
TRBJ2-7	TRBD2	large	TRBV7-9	CASSFRSGTSGWSSYEQYF	TGTGCCAGCAGCTTCCGCTCCGGGACTAGCGGGTGGAGCTCCTACGAGCAGTACTTC
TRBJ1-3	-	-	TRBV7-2	CASSLGFGNTIYF	TGTGCCAGCAGCCTAGGGTTTGGAAACACCATATATTTT
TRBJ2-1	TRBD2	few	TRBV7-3	CASSKGRESSYNEQFF	TGTGCCAGCAGCAAGGGGAGGGAGAGCTCCTACAATGAGCAGTTCTTC
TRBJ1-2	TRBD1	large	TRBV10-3	CAISDRDRGLDGYTF	TGTGCCATCAGTGACCGGGACAGGGGGTTAGATGGCTACACCTTC
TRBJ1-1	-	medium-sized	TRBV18	CASSEVGAGSTEAFF	TGTGCCAGCTCAGAGGTGGGGGCGGGAAGCACTGAAGCTTTCTTT
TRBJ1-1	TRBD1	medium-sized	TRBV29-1	CSVELGQGAAEAFF	TGCAGCGTTGAGCTGGGACAGGGGGCGGCTGAAGCTTTCTTT
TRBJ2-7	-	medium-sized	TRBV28	CASSPTGSSYEQYF	TGTGCCAGCAGCCCAACCGGGAGCTCCTACGAGCAGTACTTC
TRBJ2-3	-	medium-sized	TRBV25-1	CASSAGDTQYF	TGTGCCAGCAGTGCGGGGGATACGCAGTATTTT
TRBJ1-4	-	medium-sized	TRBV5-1	CASSLLDNEKLFF	TGCGCCAGCAGCCTACTAGATAATGAAAAACTGTTTTTT
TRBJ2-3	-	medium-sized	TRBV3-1	CASSQDYLRTDTQYF	TGTGCCAGCAGCCAAGATTACCTGCGCACAGATACGCAGTATTTT
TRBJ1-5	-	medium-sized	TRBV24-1	CATSEGGQPQHF	TGTGCCACCAGTGAAGGAGGACAGCCCCAGCATTTT
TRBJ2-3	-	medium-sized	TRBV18	CASSAAGGTDTQYF	TGTGCCAGCTCCGCGGCAGGCGGCACAGATACGCAGTATTTT
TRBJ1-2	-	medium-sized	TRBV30	CAWTPGNIYGYTF	TGTGCCTGGACCCCCGGCAATATTTATGGCTACACCTTC
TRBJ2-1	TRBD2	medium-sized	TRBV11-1	CASSPGTSGVVDEQFF	TGTGCCAGCAGCCCAGGGACTAGCGGGGTAGTTGATGAGCAGTTCTTC
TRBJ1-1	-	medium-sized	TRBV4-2	CASSLRQSRTEAFF	TGTGCCAGCAGCCTCCGACAGTCTCGCACTGAAGCTTTCTTT
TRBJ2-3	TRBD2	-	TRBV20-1	CSARGGGGWVAGEGTDTQYF	TGCAGTGCCCGGGGTGGTGGGGGATGGGTGGCGGGAGAAGGCACAGATACGCAGTATTTT
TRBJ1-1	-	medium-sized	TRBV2	CASSSLGTEAFF	TGTGCCAGCAGTTCCTTAGGGACAGAAGCTTTCTTT
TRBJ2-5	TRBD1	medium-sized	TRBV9	CASSDEQGGYQETQYF	TGTGCCAGCAGTGACGAACAAGGGGGCTACCAAGAGACCCAGTACTTC
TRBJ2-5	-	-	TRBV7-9	CASSLVDREETQYF	TGTGCCAGCAGCTTAGTGGACAGAGAAGAGACCCAGTACTTC
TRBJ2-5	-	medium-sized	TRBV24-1	CATSDTRGNQETQYF	TGTGCCACCAGTGATACCAGGGGAAACCAAGAGACCCAGTACTTC
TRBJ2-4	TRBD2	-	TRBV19	CASSIGGLAGNIQYF	TGTGCCAGTAGTATAGGAGGGCTAGCGGGAAACATTCAGTACTTC
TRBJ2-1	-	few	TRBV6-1	CASSERWDQSLQFF	TGTGCCAGCAGTGAAAGGTGGGACCAAAGTTTACAGTTCTTC
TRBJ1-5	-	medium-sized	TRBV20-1	CSAPWAGGNQPQHF	TGCAGTGCTCCGTGGGCCGGGGGAAATCAGCCCCAGCATTTT
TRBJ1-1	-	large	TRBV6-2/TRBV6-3	CASSYEWGGEAFF	TGTGCCAGCAGTTACGAGTGGGGAGGTGAAGCTTTCTTT
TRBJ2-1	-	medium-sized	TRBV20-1	CSASWGSAHNEQFF	TGCAGTGCTAGTTGGGGGAGTGCCCACAATGAGCAGTTCTTC
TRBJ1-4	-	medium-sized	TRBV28	CASSSAGASEKLFF	TGTGCCAGCAGTTCCGCAGGGGCGTCGGAAAAACTGTTTTTT
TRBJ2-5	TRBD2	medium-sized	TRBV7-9	CASSAGTSGRVKQETQYF	TGTGCCAGCAGCGCCGGGACTAGCGGGAGGGTAAAACAAGAGACCCAGTACTTC
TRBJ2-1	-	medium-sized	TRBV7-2	CASSLSIGGGNEQFF	TGTGCCAGCAGCTTGTCGATCGGGGGAGGTAATGAGCAGTTCTTC
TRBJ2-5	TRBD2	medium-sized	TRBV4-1	CASSQAPGLASKETQYF	TGCGCCAGCAGCCAAGCTCCCGGACTAGCGAGTAAAGAGACCCAGTACTTC
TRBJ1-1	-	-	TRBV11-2	CASTPYTEAFF	TGTGCCAGCACCCCTTACACTGAAGCTTTCTTT
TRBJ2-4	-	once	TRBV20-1	CSASGIKNIQYF	TGCAGTGCTAGCGGGATAAAAAACATTCAGTACTTC
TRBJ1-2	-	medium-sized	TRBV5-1	CASSLGRAGYTF	TGCGCCAGCAGCTTGGGGAGGGCCGGCTACACCTTC
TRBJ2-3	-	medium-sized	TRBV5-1	CASSFQDPHTDTQYF	TGCGCCAGCAGCTTTCAGGATCCGCACACAGATACGCAGTATTTT
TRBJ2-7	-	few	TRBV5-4	CASSSPQGYEQYF	TGTGCCAGCAGCTCCCCTCAAGGCTACGAGCAGTACTTC
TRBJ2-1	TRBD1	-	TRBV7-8	CASSLAGTGVINEQFF	TGTGCCAGCAGCTTAGCCGGGACAGGGGTGATCAATGAGCAGTTCTTC
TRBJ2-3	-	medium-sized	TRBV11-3	CASSQSTDTQYF	TGTGCCAGCAGCCAGTCGACAGATACGCAGTATTTT
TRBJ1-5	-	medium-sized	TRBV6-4	CASRIQGCNQPQHF	TGTGCCAGCAGGATACAGGGTTGCAATCAGCCCCAGCATTTT
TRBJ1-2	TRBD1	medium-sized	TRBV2	CASTGTGSGYTF	TGTGCCAGCACCGGGACAGGGAGTGGCTACACCTTC
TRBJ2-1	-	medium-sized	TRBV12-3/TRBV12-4	CASSLGAWSSYNEQFF	TGTGCCAGCAGTTTAGGGGCCTGGAGCTCCTACAATGAGCAGTTCTTC
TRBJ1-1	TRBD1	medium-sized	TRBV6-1	CASAPNPGQGLHAFF	TGTGCCAGCGCCCCCAATCCGGGACAGGGGTTGCATGCTTTCTTT
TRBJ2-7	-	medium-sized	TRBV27	CASSPQGLSYEQYF	TGTGCCAGCAGTCCGCAGGGGTTGTCCTACGAGCAGTACTTC
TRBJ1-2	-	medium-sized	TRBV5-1	CASSLDRENYGYTF	TGCGCCAGCAGCTTGGATAGAGAAAACTATGGCTACACCTTC
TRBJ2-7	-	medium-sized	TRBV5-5	CASSFFTATYEQYF	TGTGCCAGCAGCTTTTTTACGGCGACCTACGAGCAGTACTTC
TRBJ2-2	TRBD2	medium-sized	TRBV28	CARTGLAEHTGELFF	TGTGCCAGAACGGGACTAGCGGAACACACCGGGGAGCTGTTTTTT
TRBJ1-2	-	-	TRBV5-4	CASSLDGHNYGYTF	TGTGCCAGCAGCTTGGACGGTCATAACTATGGCTACACCTTC
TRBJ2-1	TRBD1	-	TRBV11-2	CASSLPGQGVRSYNEQFF	TGTGCCAGCAGCTTGCCCGGACAGGGGGTGAGGTCCTACAATGAGCAGTTCTTC